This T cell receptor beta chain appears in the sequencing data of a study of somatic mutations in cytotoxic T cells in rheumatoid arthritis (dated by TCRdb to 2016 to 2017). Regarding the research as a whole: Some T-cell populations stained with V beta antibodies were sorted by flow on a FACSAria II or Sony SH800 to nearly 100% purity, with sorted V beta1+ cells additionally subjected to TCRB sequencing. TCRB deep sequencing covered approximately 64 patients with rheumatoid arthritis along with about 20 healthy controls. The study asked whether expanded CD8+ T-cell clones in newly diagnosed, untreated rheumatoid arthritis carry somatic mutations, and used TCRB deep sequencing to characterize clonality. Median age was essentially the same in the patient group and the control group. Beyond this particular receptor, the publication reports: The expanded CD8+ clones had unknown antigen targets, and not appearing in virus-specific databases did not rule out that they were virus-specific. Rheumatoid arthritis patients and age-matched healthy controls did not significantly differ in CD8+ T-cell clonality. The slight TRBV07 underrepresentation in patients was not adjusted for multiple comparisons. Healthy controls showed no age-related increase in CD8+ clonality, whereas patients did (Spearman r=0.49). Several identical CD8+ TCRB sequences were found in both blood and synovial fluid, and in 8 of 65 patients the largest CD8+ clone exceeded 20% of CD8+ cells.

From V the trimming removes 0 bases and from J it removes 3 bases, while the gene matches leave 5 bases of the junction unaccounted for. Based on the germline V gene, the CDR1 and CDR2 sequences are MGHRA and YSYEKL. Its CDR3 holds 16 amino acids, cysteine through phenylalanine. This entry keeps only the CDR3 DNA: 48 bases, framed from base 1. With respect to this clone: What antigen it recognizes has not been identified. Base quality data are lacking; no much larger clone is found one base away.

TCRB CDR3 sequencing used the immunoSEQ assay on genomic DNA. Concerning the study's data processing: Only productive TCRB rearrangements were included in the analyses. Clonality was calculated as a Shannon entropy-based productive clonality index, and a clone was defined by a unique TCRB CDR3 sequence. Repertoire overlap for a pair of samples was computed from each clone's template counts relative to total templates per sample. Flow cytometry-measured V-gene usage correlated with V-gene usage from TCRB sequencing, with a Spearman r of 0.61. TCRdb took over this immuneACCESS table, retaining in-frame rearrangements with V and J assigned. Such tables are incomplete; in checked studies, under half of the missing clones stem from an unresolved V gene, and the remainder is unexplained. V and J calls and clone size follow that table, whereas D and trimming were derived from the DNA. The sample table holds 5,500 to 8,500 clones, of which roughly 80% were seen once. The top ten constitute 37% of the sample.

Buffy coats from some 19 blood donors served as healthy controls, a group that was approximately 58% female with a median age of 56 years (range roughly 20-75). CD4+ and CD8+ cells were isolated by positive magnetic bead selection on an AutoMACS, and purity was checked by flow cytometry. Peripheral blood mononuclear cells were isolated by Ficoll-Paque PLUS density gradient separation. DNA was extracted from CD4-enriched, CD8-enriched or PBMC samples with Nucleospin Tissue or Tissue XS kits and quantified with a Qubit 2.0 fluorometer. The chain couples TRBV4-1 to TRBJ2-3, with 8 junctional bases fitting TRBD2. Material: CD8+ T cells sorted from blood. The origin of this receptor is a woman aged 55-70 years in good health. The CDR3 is CASSQDGGDVTDTQYF. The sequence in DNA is TGCGCCAGCAGCCAAGACGGGGGGGACGTTACAGATACGCAGTATTTT.